Below, 18 T cell receptor beta chains from the same sample are listed, as sequenced in a study of radiation and T cells in renal cell carcinoma (dated by TCRdb to 2020 to 2022). The method was the immunoSEQ multiplex PCR assay. TCRdb re-hosts the immuneACCESS table, in-frame sequences only. Its copies lack some clones; in the studies checked, an unresolved V gene accounts for under half of them, and the cause for the rest is not known. This sample gives under 20,000 clones in total; approximately 60% of them show up just once. The ten largest account for roughly an eighth of the sample. Reading the label with the study, this specimen's time point is: tumor resected at nephrectomy. Sample treatment or condition, as interpreted from the label and publication: 15 Gy SBRT to primary tumor, nephrectomy 4 weeks later. This specimen consisted of tumor tissue, obtained from a patient whose treatment included radiotherapy and nephrectomy. Every receptor here comes from a woman between 65 and 79 years old with renal cell carcinoma.

This chain uses TRBV6-4 with TRBJ2-1; TRBD2 agrees at 13 bases. Germline loops: CDR1 MRHNA, CDR2 SNTAGT. The CDR3 length is 16 residues. Trimming at V came to 10 bases and at J to 5 bases, leaving 11 bases not matched to a gene. CDR3 in DNA: TGTGCCACGTCTACTAGCGGGGGGGCCGGGCACAATGAGCAGTTCTTC. Translation gives CATSTSGGAGHNEQFF.

This chain connects TRBV16 to TRBJ1-1; tentative D call: TRBD1 (6 bases). Looked up from germline, CDR1 is KGHSY and CDR2 is FQNENV. The CDR3 runs to 16 residues. V gave up 0 bases and J gave up 4 bases, with 15 bases separating them. The CDR3 here is CASSQSGGGATTEAFF. CDR3 nucleotide sequence: TGTGCCAGCAGCCAATCCGGGGGGGGCGCGACCACTGAAGCTTTCTTT. Filled out from reference TRBV16 and TRBJ1-1, the complete variable domain reads GEEVAQTPKHLVRGEGQKAKLYCAPIKGHSYVFWYQQVLKNEFKFLISFQNENVFDETGMPKERFSAKCLPNSPCSLEIQATKLEDSAVYFCASSQSGGGATTEAFFGQGTRLTVV.

CDR3 amino acids: CASSPDRGTGDNEQFF. In DNA, the CDR3 is TGTGCCAGCAGCCCGGACAGGGGAACCGGGGACAATGAGCAGTTCTTC. This chain links TRBV7-9 with TRBJ2-1; TRBD1 aligns across 9 bases. CDR1 SEHNR and CDR2 FQNEAQ come from the germline V gene (reference sequence). The CDR3 is 16 amino acids. J gave up 5 bases and V 5 bases, and 10 bases lay outside the gene matches.

The chain is built from TRBV30 and TRBJ2-1; the match to TRBD2 covers 8 bases. CDR3 length: 13 residues. Germline V gene data show CDR1 as GTSNPN and CDR2 as SVGIG (reference sequence). V was pared by 2 bases and J by 6 bases, with 3 bases of the junction left unmatched. The CDR3 loop is CAWSKSGGNEQFF. CDR3 DNA sequence: TGTGCCTGGAGTAAAAGCGGGGGCAATGAGCAGTTCTTC.

V and J are TRBV6-1 and TRBJ1-1; D is uncertain. The CDR3 length is 14 residues. With 4 bases removed from V and 3 bases from J, the gap between germline ends came to 12 bases. CDR1 and CDR2 from the germline V gene are MNHNS and SASEGT. CDR3 amino acids: CASSAGIAYTEAFF. The CDR3 DNA reads TGTGCCAGCAGTGCTGGGATTGCGTACACTGAAGCTTTCTTT.

V is TRBV10-3 and J is TRBJ1-2; TRBD1 matches at 9 bases. Germline CDR1 reads ENHRY; CDR2 reads SYGVKD. J was trimmed by 0 bases and V by 10 bases; bases with no gene match: 9. CDR3 length equals 15 residues. The CDR3 sequence is CATLPGQGSNYGYTF. In nucleotides, the CDR3 is TGTGCCACCCTACCAGGACAGGGGTCTAACTATGGCTACACCTTC.

The chain combines TRBV6-6 with TRBJ1-2; D remains ambiguous. CDR3 length: 15 amino acids. The V gene lost 6 bases and the J gene lost 4 bases, with 18 bases spanning the gap. CDR1 and CDR2 from the germline V gene are MNHNY and SVGAGI (reference sequence). The CDR3 coding sequence is TGTGCCAGCAGCCCCGAGTATAGGGCCGCCTATGGCTACACCTTC. This codes for CASSPEYRAAYGYTF.

As for this clone: The sample has other DNA sequences that encode this CDR3 too. The V and J genes are TRBV15 and TRBJ2-3; D gene unclear. Germline CDR1 LNHNV, CDR2 YYDKDF (reference sequence). Trimming pared 3 bases from V and 0 bases from J, leaving 13 bases between. The CDR3 spans 16 residues. Here the CDR3 reads CATSRGPGSSTDTQYF. As DNA, the CDR3 is TGTGCCACCAGCAGGGGCCCCGGCAGTAGCACAGATACGCAGTATTTT. Based on the CDR3 plus reference TRBV15 and TRBJ2-3, the full variable domain is DAMVIQNPRYQVTQFGKPVTLSCSQTLNHNVMYWYQQKSSQAPKLLFHYYDKDFNNEADTPDNFQSRRPNTSFCFLDIRSPGLGDTAMYLCATSRGPGSSTDTQYFGPGTRLTVL.

The chain has TRBV7-6 and TRBJ2-3; tentatively, D is TRBD1 or TRBD2 (6 bases each). Germline CDR1 is SGHVS and CDR2 is FNYEAQ. The CDR3 extends over 16 amino acids. Trimming removed 3 bases from V and 0 bases from J, with 13 bases in between. CDR3 DNA sequence: TGTGCCAGCAGCTTCCTGGGGGCGGGGAGCACAGATACGCAGTATTTT. Its protein is CASSFLGAGSTDTQYF.

This rearrangement joins TRBV5-4 to TRBJ1-1; D is ambiguous. V shed 5 bases and J shed 3 bases, with 5 bases lying between them. The CDR3 contains 11 residues. The germline CDR1 and CDR2 sequences are SGHNT and YYREEE (reference sequence). The CDR3 region has the DNA TGTGCCAGCAGTTGGGACACTGAAGCTTTCTTT. This sequence encodes CASSWDTEAFF.

The chain employs TRBV18 and TRBJ2-7, with 7 bases lining up with TRBD1. V lost 2 bases, J lost 6 bases, and 7 bases stayed unmatched. This CDR3 is built from 14 residues. The germline V gene has CDR1 KGHSH and CDR2 LQKENI. The CDR3 region has the DNA TGTGCCAGCTCACCAGTTCAGGGGGAAATCGAGCAGTACTTC. Encoded protein: CASSPVQGEIEQYF.

The chain uses TRBV7-2 and TRBJ2-6; unclear D gene. Per the germline V gene, CDR1 is SGHTA and CDR2 is FQGNSA. V was clipped by 3 bases and J by 0 bases, with 3 bases between them. The CDR3 spans 14 residues. CDR3 nucleotide sequence: TGTGCCAGCAGCTTTTACTCTGGGGCCAACGTCCTGACTTTC. This encodes CASSFYSGANVLTF. Combining the CDR3 with reference TRBV7-2 and TRBJ2-6 gives the whole variable domain GAGVSQSPSNKVTEKGKDVELRCDPISGHTALYWYRQSLGQGLEFLIYFQGNSAPDKSGLPSDRFSAERTGGSVSTLTIQRTQQEDSAVYLCASSFYSGANVLTFGAGSRLTVL.

Only one count was recorded for this clone. V gene TRBV30 combines with J gene TRBJ2-2; 7 bases agree with TRBD2. With 3 bases clipped from V and 7 bases from J, the junction kept 8 bases outside the gene matches. CDR3 size: 14 residues. From germline, CDR1 is GTSNPN and CDR2 SVGIG (reference sequence). In DNA form, the CDR3 reads TGTGCCTGGAGGGGAGGACTAGAACACGGGGAGCTGTTTTTT. Its translation is CAWRGGLEHGELFF.

The chain employs TRBV6-5 and TRBJ1-2, with TRBD1 matching 7 bases. The CDR3 extends over 14 amino acids. The germline gives CDR1 MNHEY, CDR2 SVGAGI. V gave up 2 bases and J gave up 7 bases; unmatched junction bases: 7. Here the CDR3 reads CASSYQGGRFGYTF. Here the CDR3 DNA reads TGTGCCAGCAGTTACCAGGGGGGACGGTTTGGCTACACCTTC.

This clone was detected only once. The J gene is TRBJ2-7, the V gene TRBV6-6, with 9 bases lining up with TRBD1. Germline-derived CDR1 and CDR2 are MNHNY and SVGAGI (reference sequence). This CDR3 is built from 14 residues. V shed 0 bases and J 9 bases; nucleotides not matched to a gene: 6. The CDR3 here is CASSYSGQGSGQYF. The CDR3 nucleotides are TGTGCCAGCAGTTACTCCGGACAGGGGAGTGGGCAGTACTTC.

The rearrangement uses TRBV28 and TRBJ1-1; 8 bases fit TRBD1. With V trimmed by 6 bases and J by 4 bases, 10 bases remained unmatched. The germline CDR1 and CDR2 sequences are MDHEN and SYDVKM. This CDR3 is built from 15 residues. CDR3 loop: CASRLRQGWGTEAFF. CDR3 nucleotide sequence: TGTGCCAGCAGGCTAAGACAGGGGTGGGGCACTGAAGCTTTCTTT. Filled out from reference TRBV28 and TRBJ1-1, the complete variable domain reads DVKVTQSSRYLVKRTGEKVFLECVQDMDHENMFWYRQDPGLGLRLIYFSYDVKMKEKGDIPEGYSVSREKKERFSLILESASTNQTSMYLCASRLRQGWGTEAFFGQGTRLTVV.

The chain couples TRBV6-5 to TRBJ2-5; 8 bases fit TRBD1. This CDR3 is 13 amino acids long. V dropped 5 bases and J dropped 5; count of bases not matched to a gene: 4. Germline CDR1 is MNHEY and CDR2 is SVGAGI. The CDR3 sequence is CASSQGAGETQYF. CDR3 DNA: TGTGCCAGCAGTCAGGGGGCGGGGGAGACCCAGTACTTC.

CDR3 DNA: TGCAGCGTTGTACTAGCTAATTCCTCTGGGGCCAACGTCCTGACTTTC. It is translated as CSVVLANSSGANVLTF. This chain connects TRBV29-1 to TRBJ2-6; D might be TRBD2 (6 bases). CDR1 is SQVTM, CDR2 ANQGSEA, per germline. Deletions cut 4 bases from V and 0 bases from J, with 13 bases between. This CDR3 has 16 amino acids.